A selection of T cell receptor beta chains follows, all from one sample in a study of glioma-infiltrating T cells. TCRdb reanalysed the multiplex PCR reads using MiXCR and keeps one entry per CDR3 protein. The sample contains fewer than 250,000 distinct CDR3 sequences, approximately 30% of which appear only once. The sample was glioma tissue, nonneoplastic brain tissue, or PBMCs (not recorded which). All receptors come from a human donor with low-grade glioma or glioblastoma, undergoing nonglioma brain surgery, or in good health (not recorded which). The CDR3 runs from the conserved cysteine through the conserved F or W. The D gene is left open where the match is weak. The listing skips clone size in some rows; elsewhere it reads once, few, many or a size class.

cdr3_length d_call j_call v_call clone_size cdr3_aa cdr3_nt
15 - TRBJ2-7 TRBV2 - CASSLGHLSSYEQYF TGTGCCAGCAGTTTGGGACACTTAAGCTCCTACGAGCAGTACTTC
16 TRBD1 TRBJ2-7 TRBV12-3/TRBV12-4 - CASSSGTGQAIYEQYF TGTGCCAGCAGCTCCGGGACCGGACAGGCCATTTACGAGCAGTACTTC
12 - TRBJ1-5 TRBV10-1 many CASSEPGPGPHF TGCGCCAGCAGTGAGCCTGGCCCGGGGCCGCATTTT
15 - TRBJ2-5 TRBV27 many CASSTSGGGLETQYF TGTGCCAGCAGCACCAGTGGCGGGGGCTTGGAGACCCAGTACTTC
12 - TRBJ2-7 TRBV30 - CATLGEGTAQYF TGTGCCACTCTGGGAGAGGGTACGGCGCAGTACTTC
15 TRBD2 TRBJ2-1 TRBV20-1 many CSASKAGGPYNEQFF TGCAGTGCTAGTAAAGCGGGAGGACCCTACAATGAGCAGTTCTTC
13 - TRBJ1-5 TRBV7-9 - CASSPARGQPQHF TGTGCCAGCAGCCCCGCGAGGGGTCAGCCCCAGCATTTT
13 - TRBJ2-4 TRBV6-1 many CASSDRLLDHQYF TGTGCCAGCAGTGACAGGCTCCTGGATCATCAGTACTTC
16 - TRBJ2-1 TRBV7-9 - CASSLEVGVLNNEQFF TGTGCCAGCAGCTTAGAAGTGGGAGTTCTGAACAATGAGCAGTTCTTC
15 TRBD2 TRBJ2-5 TRBV7-3 many CASSSQSGSWETQYF TGTGCCAGCAGCTCCCAAAGCGGGAGTTGGGAGACCCAGTACTTC
12 - TRBJ2-7 TRBV7-9 - CAGRYSAYEQYF TGTGCCGGCAGGTATTCAGCCTACGAGCAGTACTTC
14 TRBD1 TRBJ2-3 TRBV11-1 - CASSTGQGQATQYF TGTGCCAGCAGCACCGGACAGGGTCAAGCTACGCAGTATTTT
13 - TRBJ1-1 TRBV11-2 once CASSLAGALCAFF TGTGCCAGCAGCTTAGCAGGCGCGCTGTGCGCTTTCTTT
14 - TRBJ2-1 TRBV27 many CASSLLGDLDEQFF TGTGCCAGCAGTTTACTCGGAGATCTAGATGAGCAGTTCTTC
18 - TRBJ2-1 TRBV20-1 - CSANLRRARTSLDNEQFF TGCAGTGCCAACTTACGCCGGGCTAGAACTTCGTTGGACAATGAGCAGTTCTTC
17 TRBD2 TRBJ2-7 TRBV5-1 - CASSLACLAGTVYEQYF TGCGCCAGCAGCTTGGCCTGCCTAGCGGGAACCGTCTACGAGCAGTACTTC
14 - TRBJ1-5 TRBV6-6 - CASGSVYSNQPQHF TGTGCCAGCGGCAGCGTCTATAGCAATCAGCCACAGCATTTT
15 TRBD2 TRBJ2-5 TRBV7-2 many CASSSQRDLQETQYF TGTGCCAGCAGCTCCCAGCGGGACCTTCAAGAGACCCAGTACTTC
12 - TRBJ2-3 TRBV7-9 many CASSPLQDTQYF TGTGCCAGCAGCCCACTCCAAGATACGCAGTATTTT
16 TRBD1 TRBJ1-2 TRBV6-2/TRBV6-3 many CASSYSRDRGDYGYTF TGTGCCAGCAGTTACTCCCGGGACAGGGGAGACTATGGCTACACCTTC
16 TRBD1 TRBJ2-3 TRBV27 - CASSLRQGIETDTQYF TGTGCCAGCAGTTTAAGACAGGGGATAGAGACAGATACGCAGTATTTT